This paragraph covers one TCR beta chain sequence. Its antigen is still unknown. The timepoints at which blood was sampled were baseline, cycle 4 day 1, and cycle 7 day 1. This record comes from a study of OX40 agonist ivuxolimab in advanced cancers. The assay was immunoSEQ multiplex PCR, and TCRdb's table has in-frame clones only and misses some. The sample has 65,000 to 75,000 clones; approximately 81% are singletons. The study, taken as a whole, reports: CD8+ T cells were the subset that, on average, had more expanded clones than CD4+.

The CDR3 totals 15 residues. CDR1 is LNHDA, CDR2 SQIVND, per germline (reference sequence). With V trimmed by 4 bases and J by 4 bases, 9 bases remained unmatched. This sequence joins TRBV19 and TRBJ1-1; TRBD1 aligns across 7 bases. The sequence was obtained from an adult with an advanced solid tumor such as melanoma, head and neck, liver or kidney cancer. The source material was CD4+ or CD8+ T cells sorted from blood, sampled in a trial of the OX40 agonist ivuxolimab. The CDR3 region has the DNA TGTGCCAGTAGTAGTCGTGGGACAGTGGGCACTGAAGCTTTCTTT. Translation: CASSSRGTVGTEAFF.